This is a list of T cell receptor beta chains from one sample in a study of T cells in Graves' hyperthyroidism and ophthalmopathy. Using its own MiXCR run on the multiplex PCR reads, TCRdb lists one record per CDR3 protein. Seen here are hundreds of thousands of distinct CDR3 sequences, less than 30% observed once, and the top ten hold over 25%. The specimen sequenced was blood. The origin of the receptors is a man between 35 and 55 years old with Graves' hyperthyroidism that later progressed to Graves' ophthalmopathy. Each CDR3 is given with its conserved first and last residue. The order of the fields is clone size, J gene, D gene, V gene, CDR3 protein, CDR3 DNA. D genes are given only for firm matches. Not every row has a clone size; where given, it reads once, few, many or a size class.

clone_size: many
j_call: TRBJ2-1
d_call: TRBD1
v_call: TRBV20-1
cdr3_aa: CSARLKGGAFNEQFF
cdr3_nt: TGCAGTGCTAGACTGAAAGGGGGCGCTTTCAATGAGCAGTTCTTC

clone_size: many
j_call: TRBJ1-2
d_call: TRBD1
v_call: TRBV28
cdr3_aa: CASSPPDRTNYGYTF
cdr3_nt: TGTGCCAGCAGTCCACCGGACAGGACTAACTATGGCTACACCTTC

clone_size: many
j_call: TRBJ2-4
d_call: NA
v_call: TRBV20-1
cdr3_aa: CSADSHIQYF
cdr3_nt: TGCAGTGCAGATTCTCACATTCAGTACTTC

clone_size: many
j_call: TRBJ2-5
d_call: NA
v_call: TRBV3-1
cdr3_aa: CASSQDYASRTQYF
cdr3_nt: TGTGCCAGCAGCCAAGATTACGCCAGTAGGACCCAGTACTTC

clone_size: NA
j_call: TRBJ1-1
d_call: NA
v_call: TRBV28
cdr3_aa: CASSYTGRGEAFF
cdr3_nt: TGTGCCAGCAGTTACACAGGAAGGGGTGAAGCTTTCTTT

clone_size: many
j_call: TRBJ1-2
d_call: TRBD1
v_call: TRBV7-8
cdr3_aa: CASSSRTGAGYTF
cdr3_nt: TGTGCCAGCAGCTCCCGGACAGGGGCGGGCTACACCTTC

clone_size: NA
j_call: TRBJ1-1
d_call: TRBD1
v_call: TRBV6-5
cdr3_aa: CASSYVGRQGRDAEAFF
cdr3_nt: TGTGCCAGCAGTTACGTAGGTCGACAGGGGCGCGACGCTGAAGCTTTCTTT

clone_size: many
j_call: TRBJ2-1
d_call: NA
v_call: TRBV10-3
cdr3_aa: CAISITSSPRDEQFF
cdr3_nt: TGTGCCATCAGCATAACTAGCTCCCCAAGGGATGAGCAGTTCTTC

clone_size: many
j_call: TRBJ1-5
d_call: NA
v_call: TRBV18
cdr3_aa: CASSPGSDSNQPQHF
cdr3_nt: TGTGCCAGCTCACCAGGGAGTGATAGCAATCAGCCCCAGCATTTT

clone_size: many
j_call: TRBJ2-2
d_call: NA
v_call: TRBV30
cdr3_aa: CAWSGASTYTGELFF
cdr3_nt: TGTGCCTGGAGTGGGGCATCGACCTATACCGGGGAGCTGTTTTTT

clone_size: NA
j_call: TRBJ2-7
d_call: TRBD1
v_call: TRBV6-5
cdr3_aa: CASSLTDRVTSYEQYF
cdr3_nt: TGTGCCAGCAGCTTAACGGACAGGGTTACTTCCTACGAGCAGTACTTC

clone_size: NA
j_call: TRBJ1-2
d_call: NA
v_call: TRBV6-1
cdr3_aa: CASSATANYGYTF
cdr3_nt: TGTGCCAGCAGTGCAACAGCTAACTATGGCTACACCTTC

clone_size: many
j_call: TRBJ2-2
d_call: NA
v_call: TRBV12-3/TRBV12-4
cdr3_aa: CASSDSGKNTGEPFF
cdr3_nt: TGTGCCAGCAGTGACAGCGGAAAGAACACCGGGGAGCCGTTTTTT

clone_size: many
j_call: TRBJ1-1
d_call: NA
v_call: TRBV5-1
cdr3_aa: CASSFQGTEAFF
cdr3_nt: TGCGCCAGCAGCTTTCAGGGGACTGAAGCTTTCTTT

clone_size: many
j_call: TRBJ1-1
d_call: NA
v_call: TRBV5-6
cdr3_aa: CASSTSGNTEAFF
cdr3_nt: TGTGCCAGCAGCACGAGTGGAAACACTGAAGCTTTCTTT

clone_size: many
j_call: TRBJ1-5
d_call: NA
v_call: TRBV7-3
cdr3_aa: CASMVQANQGNQPQHF
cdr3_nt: TGTGCCAGCATGGTACAGGCGAATCAGGGCAATCAGCCCCAGCATTTT